A single sample gave rise to the 30 T cell receptor beta chains below, sequenced in a study of shared clonotypes between healthy human individuals (dated by TCRdb to the early 2020s). Receptors were amplified or captured by the immunoSEQ multiplex PCR assay. TCRdb mirrors the immuneACCESS table, restricted to in-frame sequences. Some clones are absent from its copies; in checked studies, under half trace to an unresolved V gene, and the reason for the others is unknown. The table for this sample lists some 200,000 clones; 65% to 70% of them were counted only once. Together, the top ten hold around 10% of the sample. The sequencing input was memory CD4+ T cells sorted from blood. The sample's cell subset or site label is to be understood as: CD45RA-negative fraction. The receptors originated from a man aged 25 to 40 in good health.

The chain employs TRBV7-2 and TRBJ2-5; D tentatively reads TRBD1 or TRBD2 (5 bases each). This CDR3 is 14 amino acids long. V lost 2 bases to trimming and J lost 8 bases, with 15 bases between them. Germline assignment: CDR1 SGHTA and CDR2 FQGNSA. As DNA, the CDR3 is TGTGCCAGCAGCTTAAAGGCCCGGGACCCCACCCAGTACTTC. Translating it yields CASSLKARDPTQYF.

The gene calls are TRBV27 and TRBJ2-3, with 10 bases fitting TRBD1. The length of the CDR3 is 15 residues. J gave up 3 bases and V 3 bases, and 3 bases lay outside the gene matches. Germline CDR1 and CDR2: MNHEY and SMNVEV (reference sequence). The CDR3 region is CASSLRTGGTDTQYF. The CDR3 DNA reads TGTGCCAGCAGTTTGCGGACAGGGGGGACAGATACGCAGTATTTT.

This clone came up once. The sample carries other DNA sequences with the same CDR3. The chain recombines TRBV7-2 with TRBJ2-7; no clear D gene. Germline V CDR1 and CDR2: SGHTA, FQGNSA. The CDR3 is 12 residues long. Between the trimmed V and J ends, which lost 2 bases and 2 bases, there was a span of 4 bases. The CDR3 loop reads CASSLPTYEQYF. For the CDR3, the DNA is TGTGCCAGCAGCTTACCGACCTACGAGCAGTACTTC.

Note on this clone: The likely explanation is a read error, given a far larger clone one base away. The chain uses TRBV30 and TRBJ1-5, with D possibly matching TRBD1 (6 bases). This CDR3 comprises 15 residues. V lost 8 bases to trimming and J lost 4 bases, with 21 bases between them. Germline CDR1 reads GTSNPN; CDR2 reads SVGIG (reference sequence). CDR3 amino acids: CARTRSDSRNQPQHF. As DNA, the CDR3 is TGTGCCCGGACGAGATCGGACAGCCGGAATCAGCCCCAGCATTTT.

The chain is built from TRBV5-4 and TRBJ2-5, with 9 bases matching TRBD1. The CDR3 consists of 15 residues. Germline trimming cut 2 bases from V and 4 bases from J; bases unmatched to any gene: 6. CDR1 is SGHNT and CDR2 is YYREEE in the germline V gene (reference sequence). The CDR3 DNA follows: TGTGCCAGCAGCTTTGGGACAGGGAGGTTAGAGACCCAGTACTTC. This encodes CASSFGTGRLETQYF.

This clone was counted only a few times. This chain connects TRBV27 to TRBJ2-3; D gene uncertain. The CDR3 is made up of 14 amino acids. Germline values: CDR1 MNHEY, CDR2 SMNVEV (reference sequence). V lost 0 bases and J lost 1, with 5 bases in between. The CDR3 DNA follows: TGTGCCAGCAGTTTATCAGACGGCACAGATACGCAGTATTTT. Residues: CASSLSDGTDTQYF.

The rearrangement joins TRBV6-1 to TRBJ2-3; D remains unclear. Germline values: CDR1 MNHNS, CDR2 SASEGT. Trimming took 7 bases from V and 4 from J, leaving 6 bases between them. CDR3 length: 11 residues. DNA of the CDR3: TGTGCCAGCACCAAGGCAGATACGCAGTATTTT. This codes for CASTKADTQYF.

A remark on this clone: A clone one base away is much larger, so this may be a read error. The J gene is TRBJ2-7, the V gene TRBV2; tentative D call: TRBD1 (5 bases). CDR3 length equals 15 residues. V dropped 5 bases and J dropped 2 bases, with 16 bases sitting between them. Germline assignment: CDR1 SNHLY and CDR2 FYNNEI. CDR3 residues: CASSQRSRVAYEQYF. CDR3 nucleotide sequence: TGTGCCAGCAGTCAGAGGAGCAGGGTCGCCTACGAGCAGTACTTC. Combining the CDR3 with reference TRBV2 and TRBJ2-7 gives the whole variable domain EPEVTQTPSHQVTQMGQEVILRCVPISNHLYFYWYRQILGQKVEFLVSFYNNEISEKSEIFDDQFSVERPDGSNFTLKIRSTKLEDSAMYFCASSQRSRVAYEQYFGPGTRLTVT.

In DNA form, the CDR3 reads TGTGCCAGCCTGAGTTTGGGGAGCCACGAGCAGTACTTC. This sequence encodes CASLSLGSHEQYF. This sequence joins TRBV6-1 and TRBJ2-7, with D possibly being TRBD2 (5 bases). This CDR3 contains 13 residues. V shed 8 bases and J shed 5 bases, with 16 bases lying between them. Germline lookup yields CDR1 MNHNS and CDR2 SASEGT.

The chain combines TRBV11-2 with TRBJ2-5; 11 nucleotides agree with TRBD1. The CDR3 runs 15 residues. Germline CDR1 SGHAT, CDR2 FQNNGV. With V trimmed by 1 base and J by 5 bases, 3 bases remained unmatched. The CDR3 DNA reads TGTGCCAGCAGCTTAGTGGGACAGGGGGGGGAGACCCAGTACTTC. Its translation is CASSLVGQGGETQYF. Drawing the rest from reference TRBV11-2 and TRBJ2-5, the complete variable domain is EAGVAQSPRYKIIEKRQSVAFWCNPISGHATLYWYQQILGQGPKLLIQFQNNGVVDDSQLPKDRFSAERLKGVDSTLKIQPAKLEDSAVYLCASSLVGQGGETQYFGPGTRLLVL.

Only one count was recorded for this clone. The genes are TRBV7-6 and TRBJ2-7; 10 bases are a match to TRBD2. CDR3 length equals 17 residues. Germline CDR1 is SGHVS and CDR2 is FNYEAQ. V lost 5 bases and J lost 3; bases outside the gene matches: 13. The CDR3 reads CASSQRGPASGGYEQYF. In DNA form, the CDR3 reads TGTGCCAGCAGCCAAAGGGGGCCGGCTAGCGGGGGCTACGAGCAGTACTTC.

This clone was counted between two and nine times. This sequence joins TRBV29-1 and TRBJ2-7; TRBD1 aligns across 8 bases. The germline V gene encodes CDR1 SQVTM and CDR2 ANQGSEA. The CDR3 has 13 amino acids. Germline trimming cut 5 bases from V and 2 bases from J; bases unmatched to any gene: 5. The CDR3 spells CSVLDRAAYEQYF. DNA of the CDR3: TGCAGCGTTTTGGACAGGGCCGCCTACGAGCAGTACTTC.

The chain has TRBV18 and TRBJ2-2; TRBD2 matches 12 bases. Germline loops: CDR1 KGHSH, CDR2 LQKENI. The CDR3 totals 19 residues. Unmatched junction bases numbered 13, after V lost 1 base and J lost 7 bases. The CDR3 reads CASSPRRTSGNRFGGELFF. CDR3 coding DNA: TGTGCCAGCTCACCACGTCGGACTAGCGGGAACAGATTTGGCGGGGAGCTGTTTTTT.

The V and J genes are TRBV6-6 and TRBJ2-7; the match to TRBD2 covers 8 bases. Germline V gives CDR1 MNHNY, CDR2 SVGAGI (reference sequence). The V gene end was trimmed by 6 bases and the J gene end by 6 bases; junction bases not matched to a gene: 10. The CDR3 sequence is 14 residues long. The CDR3 sequence is CASSSGTSQPEQYF. DNA of the CDR3: TGTGCCAGCAGCTCCGGGACTAGTCAACCCGAGCAGTACTTC.

In this sample, this clone turned up a few times. The chain couples TRBV9 to TRBJ2-2; possibly TRBD2 for D (6 bases). In germline, CDR1 is SGDLS, CDR2 YYNGEE. Trimming left V 4 bases short and J 5 bases short, with 6 bases between. The CDR3 covers 12 residues. In DNA, the CDR3 is TGTGCCAGCAGCCGGGGGACCGGGGAGCTGTTTTTT. Protein product: CASSRGTGELFF. The full variable domain, completed using reference TRBV9 and TRBJ2-2, is DSGVTQTPKHLITATGQRVTLRCSPRSGDLSVYWYQQSLDQGLQFLIQYYNGEERAKGNILERFSAQQFPDLHSELNLSSLELGDSALYFCASSRGTGELFFGEGSRLTVL.

The chain joins TRBV2 to TRBJ2-3; the match to TRBD2 covers 8 bases. Trimming took 3 bases from V and 2 from J; bases not matched to a gene: 1. Germline V gene data show CDR1 as SNHLY and CDR2 as FYNNEI. This CDR3 comprises 14 residues. The CDR3 bases are TGTGCCAGCAGTGAGGGACTAGACACAGATACGCAGTATTTT. It is translated as CASSEGLDTDTQYF.

CDR3 sequence: CASSGTNIGQFF. The CDR3 nucleotides are TGTGCCAGCAGCGGAACAAATATAGGGCAGTTCTTC. The chain combines TRBV9 with TRBJ2-1; D is ambiguous. Trimming cost V 3 bases and J 12 bases, with 13 bases left between them. The CDR3 is made up of 12 amino acids. CDR1 is SGDLS and CDR2 is YYNGEE in the germline V gene.

V and J are TRBV19 and TRBJ1-5; D gene ambiguous. CDR1 and CDR2 (germline): LNHDA, SQIVND (reference sequence). The CDR3 loop spans 12 amino acids. Trimming took 3 bases from V and 4 from J, leaving 4 bases between them. In DNA form, the CDR3 reads TGTGCCAGTAGTATTTTAAATCAGCCCCAGCATTTT. As protein: CASSILNQPQHF.

This chain joins TRBV7-9 and TRBJ1-4; D might be TRBD1 (5 bases). V lost 1 base to trimming and J lost 6 bases, with 9 bases between them. Germline V gene lookup returns CDR1 SEHNR and CDR2 FQNEAQ (reference sequence). This CDR3 is built from 14 residues. The CDR3 DNA follows: TGTGCCAGCAGCTTAGGGTCGGGGGATGAAAAACTGTTTTTT. The encoded protein is CASSLGSGDEKLFF.

This chain joins TRBV5-4 and TRBJ1-2, with 7 bases identical to TRBD1. This CDR3 is 12 amino acids long. Trimming at V came to 4 bases and at J to 8 bases, leaving 5 bases not matched to a gene. CDR1 is SGHNT and CDR2 is YYREEE in the germline V gene (reference sequence). The CDR3: CASSTNRGGYTF. The CDR3 bases are TGTGCCAGCAGCACCAACAGGGGAGGCTACACCTTC. The full variable domain, rest sourced from reference TRBV5-4 and TRBJ1-2, is ETGVTQSPTHLIKTRGQQVTLRCSSQSGHNTVSWYQQALGQGPQFIFQYYREEENGRGNFPPRFSGLQFPNYSSELNVNALELDDSALYLCASSTNRGGYTFGSGTRLTVV.

The chain uses TRBV14 and TRBJ2-1, with D maybe TRBD1 (5 bases). Germline loops: CDR1 SGHDN, CDR2 FVKESK. Trimming shortened V by 4 bases and J by 4 bases, and 14 bases separated the two germline ends. This CDR3 has 15 residues. The CDR3 protein is CASSLLPDSYNEQFF. CDR3 DNA sequence: TGTGCCAGCAGCCTTCTCCCTGACAGTTACAATGAGCAGTTCTTC.

V gene TRBV29-1 combines with J gene TRBJ2-7; possible D gene TRBD2, 7 bases. This CDR3 has 14 residues. Trimming removed 4 bases at V and 1 base at J, with 14 bases between. Per the germline V gene, CDR1 is SQVTM and CDR2 is ANQGSEA. CDR3 bases: TGCAGCGTTGTGGCGGGGGCTGGGTCCTACGAGCAGTACTTC. Protein: CSVVAGAGSYEQYF.

J is TRBJ2-7 and V is TRBV11-3; D gene ambiguous. The ends were cut back, 5 bases at V and 3 bases at J, with 5 bases in the middle. Germline CDR1 SGHNT, CDR2 YENEEA. This CDR3 has 11 residues. CDR3 region: CASSPYYEQYF. The CDR3 DNA reads TGTGCCAGCAGCCCCTACTACGAGCAGTACTTC.

The rearrangement uses TRBV5-5 and TRBJ2-2; D is perhaps TRBD2 (6 bases). CDR1 is SGHKS and CDR2 is YYEKEE in the germline V gene (reference sequence). The CDR3 is 16 amino acids. V lost 4 bases to trimming and J lost 1 base, with 14 bases between them. CDR3 in amino acids: CASSHEASVNTGELFF. The CDR3 DNA is TGTGCCAGCAGCCATGAGGCTAGCGTGAACACCGGGGAGCTGTTTTTT. Full variable domain (outside the CDR3, taken from reference TRBV5-5 and TRBJ2-2): DAGVTQSPTHLIKTRGQQVTLRCSPISGHKSVSWYQQVLGQGPQFIFQYYEKEERGRGNFPDRFSARQFPNYSSELNVNALLLGDSALYLCASSHEASVNTGELFFGEGSRLTVL.

V and J are TRBV29-1 and TRBJ1-1; D may be TRBD1 (6 bases). The CDR3 totals 13 residues. Germline V gene lookup returns CDR1 SQVTM and CDR2 ANQGSEA. V lost 7 bases to trimming and J lost 5 bases, with 17 bases between them. CDR3 amino acids: CSASRGFGTEAFF. Here the CDR3 DNA reads TGCAGCGCCAGCAGGGGATTTGGAACTGAAGCTTTCTTT.

The chain is built from TRBV7-2 and TRBJ2-3; D is possibly TRBD1 (5 bases). Germline V gene data show CDR1 as SGHTA and CDR2 as FQGNSA. V lost 4 bases and J lost 3, with 8 bases in between. The CDR3 spans 13 residues. CDR3 loop: CASSYRQTDTQYF. CDR3 DNA sequence: TGTGCCAGCAGCTACCGACAGACAGATACGCAGTATTTT.

The V call is TRBV6-6, the J call TRBJ2-1; D is ambiguous. The CDR3 totals 12 residues. Germline CDR1 MNHNY, CDR2 SVGAGI (reference sequence). Trimming removed 2 bases from V and 10 bases from J, with 9 bases in between. CDR3 DNA sequence: TGTGCCAGCAGTTACCGCTCCGGAGAGCAGTTCTTC. This encodes CASSYRSGEQFF.

The V gene is TRBV5-4, the J gene TRBJ2-5; 9 bases fit TRBD1. In germline, CDR1 is SGHNT, CDR2 YYREEE (reference sequence). Trimming at V came to 4 bases and at J to 2 bases, leaving 6 bases not matched to a gene. CDR3 length equals 15 residues. The CDR3 loop is CASSTRTGAQETQYF. The CDR3 bases are TGTGCCAGCAGCACCCGGACAGGGGCGCAAGAGACCCAGTACTTC.

A single count supports this clone. This chain connects TRBV9 to TRBJ2-1, with D perhaps TRBD2 (6 bases). Per the germline V gene, CDR1 is SGDLS and CDR2 is YYNGEE. V dropped 4 bases and J dropped 3 bases, with 20 bases sitting between them. This CDR3 has 17 amino acids. The CDR3 bases are TGTGCCAGCAGCCCCCAGCCGATAGCGGAAGTCTACAATGAGCAGTTCTTC. Protein product: CASSPQPIAEVYNEQFF.

This chain joins TRBV7-2 and TRBJ2-3; the match to TRBD2 covers 10 bases. The length of the CDR3 is 17 residues. The germline CDR1 and CDR2 sequences are SGHTA and FQGNSA. V lost 2 bases and J lost 4; bases outside the gene matches: 9. CDR3 loop: CASSLSASGRGADTQYF. CDR3 sequence (DNA): TGTGCCAGCAGCTTATCGGCTAGCGGGAGAGGGGCAGATACGCAGTATTTT.